This paragraph reports one TCR beta chain. Germline V CDR1 and CDR2: KGHDR, SFDVKD. V gave up 4 bases and J gave up 3 bases; unmatched junction bases: 7. This CDR3 spans 16 amino acids. This sample is part of a study of blood T cell repertoires in COVID-19. Study details: Sites across the United States, Italy and Spain contributed samples from acute and convalescent COVID-19. PBMCs, B-cell-depleted T cells, or T cells provided the cDNA or gDNA that made up the material.

Method: immunoSEQ multiplex PCR; TCRdb's copy keeps in-frame clones and lacks some. The table has approximately 200,000 clones, roughly 80% seen once; the top ten hold around 12%. This receptor was taken from a woman in her forties or fifties with acute or convalescent COVID-19. The genes are TRBV24-1 and TRBJ1-3; 8 bases line up with TRBD1. Sequenced: peripheral blood. The CDR3 sequence: CATSDRGTGLGNTIYF. CDR3 in DNA: TGTGCCACCAGTGACCGGGGGACAGGCCTTGGAAACACCATATATTTT.